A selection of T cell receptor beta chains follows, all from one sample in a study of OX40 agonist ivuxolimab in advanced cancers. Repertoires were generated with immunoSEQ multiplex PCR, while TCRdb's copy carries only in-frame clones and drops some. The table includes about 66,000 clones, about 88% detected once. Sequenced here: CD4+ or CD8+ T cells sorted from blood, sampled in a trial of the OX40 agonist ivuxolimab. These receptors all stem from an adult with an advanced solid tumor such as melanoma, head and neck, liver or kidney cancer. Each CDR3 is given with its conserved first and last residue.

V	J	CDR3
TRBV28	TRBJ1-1	CASRVTGVHTEAFF
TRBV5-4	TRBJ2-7	CASSLGTYEQYF
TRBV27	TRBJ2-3	CASSPSTDTQYF
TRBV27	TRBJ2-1	CASSPRLAGDNEQFF
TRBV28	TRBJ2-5	CASSRQVGLQETQYF
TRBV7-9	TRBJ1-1	CASSPGGDPEAFF
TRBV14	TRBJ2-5	CASSQDFVGLKETQYF
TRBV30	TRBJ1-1	CAWSEGNTEAFF
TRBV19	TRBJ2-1	CASTPRRGQNNEQFF
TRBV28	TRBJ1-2	CASSWGSGTGGGGYTF
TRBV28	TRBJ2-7	CASSPRSWGYEQYF
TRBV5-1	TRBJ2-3	CASSPRQVPDTQYF